This T cell receptor (beta chain) came from a study of blood T cells in healthy people across ages. The CDR3 covers 16 residues. Between the trimmed V and J ends, which lost 7 bases and 8 bases, there was a span of 24 bases. CDR1 is MNHNY, CDR2 SVGAGI, per germline (reference sequence). The donors, all healthy, were Caucasians living in Russia, aged about 6 to 90. Samples had at least 6.5 million PBMCs isolated from them. At least 6 micrograms of total RNA were extracted per sample. Alongside a J-beta primer mix, a sample-barcoded 5' primer served in a second PCR lasting roughly 7 to 12 cycles. TCRdb re-called the 5' RACE reads through MiXCR, storing one row per CDR3 protein. Among approximately 1.5 million distinct CDR3 sequences listed, 34% were seen once.

The chain combines TRBV6-6 with TRBJ2-1; possible D gene TRBD2, 5 bases. What was sequenced was blood. This clonotype originated in a woman aged 25 to 39 in good health. The CDR3 is CASKRPGSIKSDEQFF. The CDR3 DNA sequence: TGTGCCAGCAAAAGGCCGGGGAGTATTAAATCCGATGAGCAGTTCTTC.